The next 6 T cell receptor beta chains were all read from a single sample in a study of blood T cell repertoires in COVID-19. Assay: immunoSEQ multiplex PCR; the TCRdb copy retains only in-frame clones and omits some. Among over 55,000 clones listed, about 90% were seen once. The sequenced sample was peripheral blood. These receptor sequences come from an elderly woman with COVID-19, enrolled during active disease.

The CDR3: CASSSRTSWSYNEQFF. The CDR3 DNA reads as TGTGCCAGCAGCTCACGGACTAGTTGGTCCTACAATGAGCAGTTCTTC. The chain recombines TRBV7-3 with TRBJ2-1; 7 bases line up with TRBD2. Germline values: CDR1 SGHTA, CDR2 FQGTGA. This CDR3 spans 16 amino acids. V shed 4 bases and J 1 base; nucleotides not matched to a gene: 7.

The rearrangement joins TRBV9 to TRBJ1-2; 12 bases align to TRBD1. V was pared by 4 bases and J by 2 bases, with 3 bases of the junction left unmatched. Germline V gene data show CDR1 as SGDLS and CDR2 as YYNGEE. The CDR3 loop spans 15 amino acids. CDR3 nucleotide sequence: TGTGCCAGCAGCACAGGGACAGGGGGCAACTATGGCTACACCTTC. Encoded protein: CASSTGTGGNYGYTF.

The chain uses TRBV30 and TRBJ2-5; D ambiguous. The CDR3 has 13 residues. Deletions cut 0 bases from V and 3 bases from J, with 8 bases between. Germline loops: CDR1 GTSNPN, CDR2 SVGIG (reference sequence). The CDR3 sequence is CAWSVSEKETQYF. The CDR3 bases are TGTGCCTGGAGTGTATCGGAGAAAGAGACCCAGTACTTC.

The V and J genes are TRBV9 and TRBJ2-2; TRBD1 is a possible D gene (7 bases). CDR3 size: 14 residues. Germline V lookup: CDR1 SGDLS, CDR2 YYNGEE. The V gene lost 7 bases and the J gene lost 6 bases, with 16 bases spanning the gap. This chain's CDR3 is CASGGRGRSGELFF. The CDR3, as DNA: TGTGCCAGCGGGGGCAGGGGGAGGTCCGGGGAGCTGTTTTTT.

The rearrangement links TRBV4-2 to TRBJ2-7; 11 bases are a match to TRBD2. This CDR3 contains 20 residues. J gave up 0 bases and V 0 bases, and 13 bases lay outside the gene matches. Per the germline V gene, CDR1 is LGHNA and CDR2 is YNFKEQ. CDR3 loop: CASSQDLGQTTSGGSYEQYF. The CDR3 nucleotides are TGTGCCAGCAGCCAAGATCTAGGACAGACAACTAGCGGGGGCTCCTACGAGCAGTACTTC.

V usage is TRBV7-2 and J usage is TRBJ2-1, with 9 positions matching TRBD1. The V gene end was trimmed by 2 bases and the J gene end by 4 bases; junction bases not matched to a gene: 3. This CDR3 is built from 15 residues. Looked up from germline, CDR1 is SGHTA and CDR2 is FQGNSA. The CDR3 loop is CASSLMTGGYNEQFF. DNA for the CDR3: TGTGCCAGCAGCTTAATGACAGGGGGGTACAATGAGCAGTTCTTC.